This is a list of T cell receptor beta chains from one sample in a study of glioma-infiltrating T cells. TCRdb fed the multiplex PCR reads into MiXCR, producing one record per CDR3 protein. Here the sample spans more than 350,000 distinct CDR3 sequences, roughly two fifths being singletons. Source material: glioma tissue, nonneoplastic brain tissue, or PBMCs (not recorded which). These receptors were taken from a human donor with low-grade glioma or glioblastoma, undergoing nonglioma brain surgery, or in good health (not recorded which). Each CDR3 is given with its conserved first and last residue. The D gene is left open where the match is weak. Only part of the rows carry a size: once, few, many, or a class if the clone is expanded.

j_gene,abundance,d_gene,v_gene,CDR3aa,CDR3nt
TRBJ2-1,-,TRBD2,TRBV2,CASSPTLAGVKDEQFF,TGTGCCAGCAGTCCTACCCTAGCGGGAGTCAAGGATGAGCAGTTCTTC
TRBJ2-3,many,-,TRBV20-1,CSARIFVGGTDTQYF,TGCAGTGCCCGAATCTTTGTGGGCGGCACAGATACGCAGTATTTT
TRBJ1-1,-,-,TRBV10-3,CAISEGKNTEAFF,TGTGCCATCAGTGAGGGTAAAAACACTGAAGCTTTCTTT
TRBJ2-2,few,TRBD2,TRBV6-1,CASSWLAGAPGELFF,TGTGCCAGCAGTTGGCTAGCGGGGGCCCCCGGGGAGCTGTTTTTT
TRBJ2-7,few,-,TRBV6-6,CASSDLWTKTYEQYF,TGTGCCAGCAGCGACCTTTGGACAAAAACCTACGAGCAGTACTTC
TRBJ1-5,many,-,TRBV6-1,CASGHNQPQHF,TGTGCCAGCGGGCACAATCAGCCCCAGCATTTT
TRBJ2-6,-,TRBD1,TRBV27,CANSLIGDRGFPGANVLTF,TGTGCCAACAGTCTGATTGGGGACAGGGGATTCCCTGGGGCCAACGTCCTGACTTTC
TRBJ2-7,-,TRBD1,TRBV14,CASSLQPGQSYEQYF,TGTGCCAGCAGTCTGCAACCGGGACAGAGCTACGAGCAGTACTTC
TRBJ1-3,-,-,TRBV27,CASSPITSSGNTIYF,TGTGCCAGCAGCCCGATAACCAGCTCTGGAAACACCATATATTTT
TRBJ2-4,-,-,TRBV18,CASSPPVGIQYF,TGTGCCAGCTCACCACCGGTAGGAATTCAGTACTTC
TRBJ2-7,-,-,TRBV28,CASSPRTCEQYF,TGTGCCAGCAGTCCCCGGACCTGCGAGCAGTACTTC
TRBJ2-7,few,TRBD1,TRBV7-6,CASSLGQGWGQEQYF,TGTGCCAGCAGCTTAGGACAGGGGTGGGGGCAAGAGCAGTACTTC
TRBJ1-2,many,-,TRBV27,CASGLSPYGYTF,TGTGCCAGCGGGCTCTCCCCTTATGGCTACACCTTC
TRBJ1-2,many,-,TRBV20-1,CSASDVDFYGYTF,TGCAGTGCTAGCGACGTAGATTTCTATGGCTACACCTTC
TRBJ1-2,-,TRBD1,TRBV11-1,CASSLVTGDGYTF,TGTGCCAGCAGCTTAGTGACAGGGGACGGCTACACCTTC
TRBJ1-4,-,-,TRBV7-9,CASSPTGIHLGKLFF,TGTGCCAGCAGCCCAACAGGCATTCATCTTGGAAAACTGTTTTTT
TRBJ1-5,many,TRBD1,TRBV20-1,CSATDRVQPQHF,TGCAGTGCCACGGACAGGGTCCAGCCCCAGCATTTT
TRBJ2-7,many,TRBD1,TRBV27,CASSRTGMRYEQYF,TGTGCCAGCAGTCGGACAGGGATGCGCTACGAGCAGTACTTC
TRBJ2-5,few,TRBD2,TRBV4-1,CASSQGRTSGRETQYF,TGCGCCAGCAGCCAAGGGAGGACTAGCGGGAGGGAGACCCAGTACTTC
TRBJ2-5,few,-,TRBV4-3,CASSQVAGGPTQYF,TGCGCCAGCAGCCAAGTTGCCGGAGGACCGACCCAGTACTTC
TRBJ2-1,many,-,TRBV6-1,CASKDGNYNEQFF,TGTGCCAGCAAGGACGGGAACTACAATGAGCAGTTCTTC
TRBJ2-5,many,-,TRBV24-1,CATSDLMGTETQYF,TGTGCCACCAGTGATTTAATGGGAACGGAGACCCAGTACTTC
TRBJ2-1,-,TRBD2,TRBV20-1,CSPYVGEGLSFF,TGCAGTCCTTATGTCGGGGAGGGCCTGTCCTTCTTC
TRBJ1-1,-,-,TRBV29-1,CSVVKSEAFF,TGCAGCGTTGTAAAGTCCGAAGCTTTCTTT
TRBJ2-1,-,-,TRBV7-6,CASSDLASRNDEQFF,TGTGCCAGCAGCGATCTAGCGTCGAGAAACGATGAGCAGTTCTTC
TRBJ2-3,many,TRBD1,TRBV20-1,CSASQDREGTDTQYF,TGCAGTGCTAGCCAGGACAGGGAAGGCACAGATACGCAGTATTTT
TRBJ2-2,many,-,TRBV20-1,CSAQADWQFKPGELFF,TGCAGTGCTCAAGCAGACTGGCAGTTTAAACCCGGGGAGCTGTTTTTT
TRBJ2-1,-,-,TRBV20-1,CSVRASRRAGYNEQFF,TGCAGTGTGAGGGCTAGCAGGAGGGCGGGGTACAATGAGCAGTTCTTC
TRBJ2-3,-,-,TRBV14,CASSQDLAGTQYF,TGTGCCAGCAGCCAAGATCTCGCCGGTACGCAGTATTTT
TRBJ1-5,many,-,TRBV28,CASSPLGYSNQPQHF,TGTGCCAGCAGTCCGCTAGGGTATAGCAATCAGCCCCAGCATTTT
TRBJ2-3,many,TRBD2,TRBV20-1,CSARVPLAGVGADTQYF,TGCAGTGCTAGAGTTCCCCTAGCGGGAGTGGGCGCAGATACGCAGTATTTT
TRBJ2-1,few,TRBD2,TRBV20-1,CSARFLAGYNEQFF,TGCAGTGCTAGGTTTCTAGCGGGCTACAATGAGCAGTTCTTC
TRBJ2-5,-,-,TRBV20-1,CSGTEPDMETQYF,TGCAGTGGCACTGAGCCTGATATGGAGACCCAGTACTTC
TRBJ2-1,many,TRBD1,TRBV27,CASSPRQGSIWGNEQFF,TGTGCCAGCAGTCCGCGACAGGGTAGTATCTGGGGAAATGAGCAGTTCTTC
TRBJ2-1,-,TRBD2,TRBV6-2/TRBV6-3,CASSPHGTSGGTSSYNKQFF,TGTGCCAGCAGTCCACACGGGACTAGCGGGGGGACCAGCTCCTACAATAAGCAGTTCTTC
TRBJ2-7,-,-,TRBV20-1,CSANASWSYEQYF,TGCAGTGCTAACGCTAGCTGGAGCTACGAGCAGTACTTC
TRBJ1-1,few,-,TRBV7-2,CARRQLNTEAFF,TGTGCCAGACGACAGTTGAACACTGAAGCTTTCTTT
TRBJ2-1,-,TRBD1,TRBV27,CASSLEIFPQGASYNEQFF,TGTGCCAGCAGTTTAGAAATCTTCCCCCAGGGGGCCTCCTACAATGAGCAGTTCTTC
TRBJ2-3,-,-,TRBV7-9,CASSLVVSPSF,TGTGCCAGCAGCTTAGTCGTCTCCCCGAGTTTT
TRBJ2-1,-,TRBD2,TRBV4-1,CASSQPPSSGNGGEQFF,TGCGCCAGCAGCCAACCCCCGAGTAGCGGGAATGGTGGTGAGCAGTTCTTC
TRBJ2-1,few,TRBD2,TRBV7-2,CASSLWPSGSSSYNEQFF,TGTGCCAGCAGCTTATGGCCTAGCGGGTCAAGCTCCTACAATGAGCAGTTCTTC
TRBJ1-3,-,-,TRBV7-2,CASSLERGAGNTIYF,TGTGCCAGCAGCTTAGAAAGGGGAGCTGGAAACACCATATATTTT
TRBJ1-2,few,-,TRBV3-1,CASSQTDRNYGYTF,TGTGCCAGCAGCCAAACAGACCGGAACTATGGCTACACCTTC
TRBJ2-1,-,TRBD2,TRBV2,CASSGRLIGTEQFF,TGTGCCAGCAGCGGGAGGCTCATCGGTACTGAGCAGTTCTTC
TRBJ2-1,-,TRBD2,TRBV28,CASSCGTSGILTYNEQFF,TGTGCCAGCAGTTGCGGGACTAGCGGGATTTTAACCTACAATGAGCAGTTCTTC
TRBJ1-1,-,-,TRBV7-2,CASSFMKTGKNTEAFF,TGTGCCAGCAGCTTTATGAAAACCGGGAAGAACACTGAAGCTTTCTTT
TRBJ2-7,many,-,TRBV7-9,CASSLAQLYEQYF,TGTGCCAGCAGCTTAGCACAGCTCTACGAGCAGTACTTC
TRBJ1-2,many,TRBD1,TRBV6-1,CATRTGTGAGYTF,TGTGCCACCCGAACCGGGACAGGGGCAGGCTACACCTTC
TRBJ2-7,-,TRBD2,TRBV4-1,CASSPLGLVSYEQYF,TGCGCCAGCAGCCCCCTGGGACTAGTTAGCTACGAGCAGTACTTC
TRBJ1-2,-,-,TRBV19,CASVSIGYGYTF,TGTGCCAGCGTGAGCATTGGCTATGGCTACACCTTC
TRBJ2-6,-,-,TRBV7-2,CASSLRGTGANVLTF,TGTGCCAGCAGCCTCCGGGGGACTGGGGCCAACGTCCTGACTTTC
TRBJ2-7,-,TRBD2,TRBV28,CASSLAGGVNEQYF,TGTGCCAGCAGTTTGGCGGGAGGGGTCAACGAGCAGTACTTC
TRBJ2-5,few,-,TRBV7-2,CASSLGLRYQETQYF,TGTGCCAGCAGCTTAGGGTTGAGGTATCAAGAGACCCAGTACTTC
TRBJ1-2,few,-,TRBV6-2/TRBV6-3,CASTTRTAHYGYTF,TGTGCCAGCACTACAAGGACAGCCCACTATGGCTACACCTTC